The sequence of this T cell receptor beta chain was determined in a study of blood T cell repertoires in COVID-19. Study overall: The United States, Italy and Spain were the sources of the acute and convalescent COVID-19 samples. T cells, B-cell-depleted T cells, or PBMCs provided the cDNA or gDNA that served as material.

This CDR3 is built from 19 residues. From germline, CDR1 is MNHEY and CDR2 SMNVEV (reference sequence). V was cut by 1 base and J by 8 bases, with 26 bases left in between. In the original workflow: Amplification with reference gene primers provided the estimates of nucleated cell counts. The method was immunoSEQ multiplex PCR; TCRdb's version includes in-frame clones alone and lacks a portion of them. Clonal size and the V and J genes are those of that table, whereas D and trimming came from the DNA. This sample has some 260,000 clones; 65% to 90% occur once, and the top ten carry 4.5% to 6%. The sequenced sample consisted of peripheral blood. The chain is built from TRBV27 and TRBJ1-4; maybe TRBD1 (6 bases). The sequence was obtained from an elderly woman with active or convalescent COVID-19. The CDR3 DNA sequence: TGTGCCAGCAGTTTATATGCCCTTTCCGTGACAGGTATCGGGGAAAAACTGTTTTTT. Protein sequence: CASSLYALSVTGIGEKLFF.